One and the same sample provided the 17 T cell receptor beta chains below, sequenced in a study of blood T cells in healthy people across ages. The authors ran a second PCR of about 6 to 12 cycles using a sample-barcoded 5' primer and a J-beta primer mix. TCRdb fed the 5' RACE reads into MiXCR, producing one record per CDR3 protein. Of approximately 800,000 distinct CDR3 sequences in the sample, 35% to 40% are singletons; the top ten hold approximately 12%. Input material: blood. The receptors originated from a man between 18 and 35 years old in good health.

This clonotype was counted ten times or more. The rearrangement links TRBV5-1 to TRBJ2-1; 9 bases line up with TRBD1. V was clipped by 1 base and J by 2 bases; unmatched bases: 1. This CDR3 contains 15 residues. Germline CDR1 SGHRS, CDR2 YFSETQ. The CDR3 protein is CASSLRTGAYNEQFF. CDR3 nucleotides: TGCGCCAGCAGCTTGAGGACAGGGGCCTACAATGAGCAGTTCTTC. The variable domain in full, completed from reference TRBV5-1 and TRBJ2-1, reads KAGVTQTPRYLIKTRGQQVTLSCSPISGHRSVSWYQQTPGQGLQFLFEYFSETQRNKGNFPGRFSGRQFSNSRSEMNVSTLELGDSALYLCASSLRTGAYNEQFFGPGTRLTVL.

As regards this clonotype: One end of the junction varies from germline; a read error may be responsible. The J gene is TRBJ2-3, the V gene TRBV20-1; no definite D call. The CDR3 totals 12 residues. From germline, CDR1 is DFQATT and CDR2 SNEGSKA (reference sequence). The chain's CDR3 is CSARGPRDTQYF. The CDR3 nucleotides are TGCAGTGCCAGAGGCCCCCGAGATACGCAGTATTTT.

In regard to this clonotype: A read error is likely, as this CDR3 ends without the conserved phenylalanine or tryptophan. This chain uses TRBV6-6 with TRBJ2-1; D gene unclear. This CDR3 contains 12 residues. V lost 6 bases and J 9 bases, leaving 12 bases between the germline ends. Germline-derived CDR1 and CDR2 are MNHNY and SVGAGI (reference sequence). CDR3 DNA: TGTGCCAGCAGCGCCAGGATGAGTGAGCAGTTCGTC. Translation gives CASSARMSEQFV.

This clonotype has just a few counts. J is TRBJ2-5 and V is TRBV5-1; D remains unclear. The CDR3 sequence is 14 residues long. Germline lookup yields CDR1 SGHRS and CDR2 YFSETQ. V dropped 0 bases and J dropped 2 bases, with 8 bases sitting between them. The CDR3 DNA reads as TGCGCCAGCAGCTTGGGGGTTAATCAAGAGACCCAGTACTTC. It translates to CASSLGVNQETQYF.

V and J are TRBV7-8 and TRBJ2-1; 9 nucleotides agree with TRBD2. Germline CDR1 SGHVS, CDR2 FQNEAQ. V shed 5 bases and J 2 bases; nucleotides not matched to a gene: 7. The length of the CDR3 is 16 residues. The DNA for the CDR3 is TGTGCCAGCAGCGTCTCTAGCGGGATAACCTACAATGAGCAGTTCTTC. Its translation is CASSVSSGITYNEQFF.

This clonotype occurred a few times. The chain couples TRBV12-3 or TRBV12-4 to TRBJ1-1; D gene uncertain. Trimming shortened V by 5 bases and J by 4 bases, and 14 bases separated the two germline ends. CDR3 size: 14 residues. CDR3: CASSPHLGSTEAFF. DNA for the CDR3: TGTGCCAGCAGTCCCCACCTGGGGAGCACTGAAGCTTTCTTT.

Concerning this clonotype itself: At one boundary the junction diverges from the germline segment, which might be a read error. The chain joins TRBV20-1 to TRBJ1-5; D remains ambiguous. The length of the CDR3 is 13 residues. Per the germline V gene, CDR1 is DFQATT and CDR2 is SNEGSKA (reference sequence). This chain's CDR3 is CNASYGDNQPQHF. In nucleotides, the CDR3 is TGCAATGCTAGTTACGGAGACAATCAGCCCCAGCATTTT.

V usage is TRBV3-1 and J usage is TRBJ2-6; D remains unclear. There are 15 residues in the CDR3. V was clipped by 4 bases and J by 0 bases, with 7 bases between them. CDR1 is LGHDT and CDR2 is YNNKEL in the germline V gene (reference sequence). CDR3 coding DNA: TGTGCCAGCAGCCCCCCCAGCTCTGGGGCCAACGTCCTGACTTTC. It yields the protein CASSPPSSGANVLTF.

The CDR3 sequence: CASSLADRGGYEQYF. DNA for the CDR3: TGTGCCAGCAGCTTAGCTGACAGGGGAGGCTACGAGCAGTACTTC. V is TRBV11-2 and J is TRBJ2-7; TRBD1 aligns across 8 bases. The V gene end was trimmed by 1 base and the J gene end by 3 bases; junction bases not matched to a gene: 5. Germline-derived CDR1 and CDR2 are SGHAT and FQNNGV. The CDR3 has 15 residues. The variable domain in full, completed from reference TRBV11-2 and TRBJ2-7, reads EAGVAQSPRYKIIEKRQSVAFWCNPISGHATLYWYQQILGQGPKLLIQFQNNGVVDDSQLPKDRFSAERLKGVDSTLKIQPAKLEDSAVYLCASSLADRGGYEQYFGPGTRLTVT.

This clonotype showed up just a few times. The rearrangement links TRBV2 to TRBJ2-7; 8 bases map to TRBD1. The germline gives CDR1 SNHLY, CDR2 FYNNEI. V gave up 10 bases and J gave up 7 bases; unmatched junction bases: 12. The CDR3 runs 13 residues. CDR3 coding DNA: TGTGCCACACCGGGACAGGCCTACAATGAGCAGTACTTC. This gives the protein CATPGQAYNEQYF.

The sample holds a few counts of this clonotype. CDR3 region: CAIMRDYGYTF. CDR3 DNA: TGTGCCATCATGAGGGACTATGGCTACACCTTC. The chain links TRBV12-3 or TRBV12-4 to TRBJ1-2, with D unclear. The CDR3 totals 11 residues. V gave up 10 bases and J gave up 3 bases, with 9 bases separating them.

The chain is built from TRBV29-1 and TRBJ1-1, with no clear D. V lost 1 base, J lost 5 bases, and 11 bases lay in between. Germline assignment: CDR1 SQVTM and CDR2 ANQGSEA. The CDR3 runs to 13 residues. CDR3 bases: TGCAGCGTTGAAGGGAGGGCGGAAACTGAAGCTTTCTTT. This encodes CSVEGRAETEAFF.

Notes on this clonotype: At one of its ends the junction is not consistent with the germline gene, which may arise from a read error. V usage is TRBV10-3 and J usage is TRBJ1-5; D is unclear. Germline V gene data show CDR1 as ENHRY and CDR2 as SYGVKD. The CDR3 is 13 amino acids. The CDR3 here is CATSGDHNQPQHF. The CDR3 region has the DNA TGTGCCACCAGTGGGGATCACAATCAGCCCCAGCATTTT.

The CDR3: CASKPQGGDGYTF. CDR3 in DNA: TGCGCCAGCAAACCACAGGGGGGGGACGGCTACACCTTC. This chain links TRBV10-2 with TRBJ1-2; 8 nucleotides align to TRBD1. Germline V CDR1 and CDR2: WSHSY, SAAADI. V lost 7 bases to trimming and J lost 8 bases; unmatched junction nucleotides: 9. This CDR3 region has 13 residues.

The chain couples TRBV7-2 to TRBJ2-2; D possibly corresponds to TRBD2 (7 bases). This CDR3 is built from 16 residues. Looked up from germline, CDR1 is SGHTA and CDR2 is FQGNSA. V was clipped by 5 bases and J by 1 base, with 14 bases between them. CDR3 DNA sequence: TGTGCCAGCAGCGGGGGGGGGCCAGAGAACACCGGGGAGCTGTTTTTT. Translation gives CASSGGGPENTGELFF. Complete variable domain (other parts from reference TRBV7-2 and TRBJ2-2): GAGVSQSPSNKVTEKGKDVELRCDPISGHTALYWYRQSLGQGLEFLIYFQGNSAPDKSGLPSDRFSAERTGGSVSTLTIQRTQQEDSAVYLCASSGGGPENTGELFFGEGSRLTVL.

This chain joins TRBV5-1 and TRBJ2-6; D uncertain. The CDR3 sequence is 16 residues long. CDR1 is SGHRS, CDR2 YFSETQ, per germline. V lost 6 bases and J 4 bases, leaving 17 bases between the germline ends. The CDR3 DNA reads TGCGCCAGCACGCATGAACCTAGGTCCGGGGCCAACGTCCTGACTTTC. Translating gives CASTHEPRSGANVLTF. The full variable domain, its missing parts supplied by reference TRBV5-1 and TRBJ2-6, is KAGVTQTPRYLIKTRGQQVTLSCSPISGHRSVSWYQQTPGQGLQFLFEYFSETQRNKGNFPGRFSGRQFSNSRSEMNVSTLELGDSALYLCASTHEPRSGANVLTFGAGSRLTVL.

The rearrangement uses TRBV20-1 and TRBJ2-5; TRBD2 is a possible D gene (5 bases). Trimming stripped 3 bases from V and 11 bases from J, with 28 bases between. The CDR3 loop spans 16 amino acids. The germline CDR1 and CDR2 sequences are DFQATT and SNEGSKA (reference sequence). The CDR3 here is CSASGRASPSYNEQYF. In nucleotides, the CDR3 is TGCAGTGCTAGTGGGAGAGCCAGTCCCTCCTACAATGAGCAGTACTTC.